This is a list of T cell receptor beta chains from one sample in a study of T cells in Graves' hyperthyroidism and ophthalmopathy. Via MiXCR, TCRdb re-called the multiplex PCR reads, giving one row per CDR3 protein. The data show fewer than 500,000 distinct CDR3 sequences, about 14% seen once. The sample taken for sequencing was blood. All receptors come from a woman aged 30 to 39 with Graves' ophthalmopathy. The CDR3 runs from the conserved cysteine through the conserved F or W. The D gene is left open where the match is weak. The size field is filled for only some rows; it gives once, few, many or a size class.

clone size	V gene	D gene	J gene	CDR3 protein	CDR3 DNA
many	TRBV11-3	NA	TRBJ2-7	CASSLRFGNGVFEQYF	NA
many	TRBV15	TRBD1	TRBJ1-6	CATSRDRAGGKSPLHF	TGTGCCACCAGCAGAGATCGAGCAGGGGGGAAGTCACCCCTCCACTTT
many	TRBV28	NA	TRBJ1-5	CASSPLTGKSNQPQHF	TGTGCCAGCAGTCCCCTCACAGGGAAAAGCAATCAGCCCCAGCATTTT
NA	TRBV9	NA	TRBJ1-3	CASTRSGNTIYF	TGTGCCAGCACGCGCTCTGGAAACACCATATATTTT
NA	TRBV11-2	TRBD2	TRBJ2-5	CASSWGTRASQETQYF	TGTGCCAGCAGCTGGGGGACTAGGGCCTCTCAAGAGACCCAGTACTTC
many	TRBV16	TRBD1	TRBJ1-1	CASSPRGTAAPEAFF	TGTGCCAGCAGCCCGCGGGGGACAGCCGCACCAGAAGCTTTCTTT
few	TRBV19	NA	TRBJ1-4	CASTRALQGEKLFF	TGTGCCAGTACCCGGGCCCTCCAGGGGGAAAAACTGTTTTTT
many	TRBV6-1	NA	TRBJ1-2	CATPQGEGYGYTF	TGTGCCACTCCACAGGGTGAGGGCTATGGCTACACCTTC
NA	TRBV4-1	NA	TRBJ1-2	CASSQDGRSYGYTF	TGCGCCAGCAGCCAAGATGGCAGAAGCTATGGCTACACCTTC
NA	TRBV20-1	TRBD2	TRBJ2-1	CSVVRGLAVGRVNEQFF	TGCAGTGTTGTGAGGGGACTAGCGGTGGGGCGGGTCAATGAGCAGTTCTTC
many	TRBV30	NA	TRBJ1-6	CAWSVSGQASPLHF	TGTGCCTGGAGTGTATCTGGGCAGGCTTCACCCCTCCACTTT
NA	TRBV11-2	TRBD2	TRBJ2-3	CASRRGLAGRSYTDTQYF	TGTGCCAGCAGACGTGGGCTAGCGGGGCGATCTTACACAGATACGCAGTATTTT
many	TRBV20-1	NA	TRBJ2-3	CSASPRRVSTDTQYF	TGCAGTGCTAGCCCTAGGCGGGTTAGCACAGATACGCAGTATTTT
many	TRBV30	NA	TRBJ1-2	CAWGPGYTF	TGTGCCTGGGGTCCCGGCTACACCTTC
many	TRBV5-1	NA	TRBJ1-3	CASSLGGVGSGNTIYF	TGCGCCAGCAGCTTGGGGGGGGTAGGCTCTGGAAACACCATATATTTT